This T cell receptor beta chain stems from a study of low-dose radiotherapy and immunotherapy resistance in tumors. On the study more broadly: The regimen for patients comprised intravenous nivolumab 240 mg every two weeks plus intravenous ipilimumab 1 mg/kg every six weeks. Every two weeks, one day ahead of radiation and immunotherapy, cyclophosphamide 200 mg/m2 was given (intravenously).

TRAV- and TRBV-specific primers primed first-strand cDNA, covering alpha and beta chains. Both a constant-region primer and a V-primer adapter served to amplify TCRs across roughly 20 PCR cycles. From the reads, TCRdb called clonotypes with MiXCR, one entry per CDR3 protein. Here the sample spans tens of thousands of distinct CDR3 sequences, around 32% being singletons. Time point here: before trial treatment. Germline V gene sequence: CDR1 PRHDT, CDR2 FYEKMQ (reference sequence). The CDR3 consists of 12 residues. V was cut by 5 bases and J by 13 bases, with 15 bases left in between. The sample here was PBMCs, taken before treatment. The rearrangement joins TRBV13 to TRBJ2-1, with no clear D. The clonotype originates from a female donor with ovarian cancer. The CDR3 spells CASSKEPQIQFF. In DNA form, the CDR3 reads TGTGCCAGCAGCAAGGAACCCCAGATACAGTTCTTC.